This T cell receptor (beta chain) stems from a study of beta chain features in type 1 diabetes. Broader study findings: Naive, central memory and regulatory TCRB repertoires appeared more similar among patients than healthy donors.

This CDR3 has 14 amino acids. Sequencing targeted expressed TCRB transcripts, as all isolated RNA had been reverse transcribed. Assay: immunoSEQ multiplex PCR; the TCRdb copy retains only in-frame clones and omits some. The table includes 300,000 to 400,000 clones, 7% to 9% detected once. A remark on this clone: Its antigen is unknown.

This TCR was sampled from a woman aged 18 to 35 in good health. Sequencing input: central memory CD4+ T cells from blood. The V and J genes are TRBV21-1 and TRBJ1-5. TRBV21-1 corresponds to a pseudogene. The CDR3 is CASSDPSGNQPQHF. Written as DNA, the CDR3 is TGTGCCAGCAGTGATCCCTCGGGCAATCAGCCCCAGCATTTT.